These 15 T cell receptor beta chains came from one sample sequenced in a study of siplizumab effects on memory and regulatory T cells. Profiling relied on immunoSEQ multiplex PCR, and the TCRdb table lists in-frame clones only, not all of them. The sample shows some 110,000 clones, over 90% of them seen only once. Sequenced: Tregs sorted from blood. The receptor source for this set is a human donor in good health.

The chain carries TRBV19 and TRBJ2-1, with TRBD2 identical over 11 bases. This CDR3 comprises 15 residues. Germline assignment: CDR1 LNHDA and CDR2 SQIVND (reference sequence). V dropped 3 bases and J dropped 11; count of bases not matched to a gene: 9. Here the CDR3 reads CASSIVLAGGPQQFF. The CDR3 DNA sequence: TGTGCCAGTAGTATTGTGCTAGCGGGGGGCCCTCAGCAGTTCTTC.

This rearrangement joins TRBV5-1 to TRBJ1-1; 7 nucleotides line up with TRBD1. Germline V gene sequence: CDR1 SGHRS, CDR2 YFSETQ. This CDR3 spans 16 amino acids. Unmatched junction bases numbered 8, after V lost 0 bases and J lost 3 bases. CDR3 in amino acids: CASSLDRGSRHTEAFF. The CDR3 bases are TGCGCCAGCAGCTTGGACAGGGGCTCTAGGCACACTGAAGCTTTCTTT.

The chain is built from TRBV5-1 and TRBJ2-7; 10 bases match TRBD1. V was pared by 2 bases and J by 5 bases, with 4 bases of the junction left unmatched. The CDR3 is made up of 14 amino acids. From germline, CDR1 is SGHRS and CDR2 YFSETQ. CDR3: CASSLGDRGHEQYF. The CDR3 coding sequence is TGCGCCAGCAGCTTAGGGGACAGGGGACACGAGCAGTACTTC.

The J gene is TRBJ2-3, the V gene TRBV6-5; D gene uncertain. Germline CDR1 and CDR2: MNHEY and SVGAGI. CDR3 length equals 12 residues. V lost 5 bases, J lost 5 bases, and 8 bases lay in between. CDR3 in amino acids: CASSPLGDTQYF. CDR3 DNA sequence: TGTGCCAGCAGTCCCCTAGGAGATACGCAGTATTTT.

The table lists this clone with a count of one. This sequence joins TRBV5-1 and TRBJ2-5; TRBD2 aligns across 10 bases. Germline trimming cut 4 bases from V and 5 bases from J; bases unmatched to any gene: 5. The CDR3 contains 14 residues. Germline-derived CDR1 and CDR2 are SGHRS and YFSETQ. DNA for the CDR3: TGCGCCAGCAGCATATTAGCGGGAGGTGAGACCCAGTACTTC. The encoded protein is CASSILAGGETQYF.

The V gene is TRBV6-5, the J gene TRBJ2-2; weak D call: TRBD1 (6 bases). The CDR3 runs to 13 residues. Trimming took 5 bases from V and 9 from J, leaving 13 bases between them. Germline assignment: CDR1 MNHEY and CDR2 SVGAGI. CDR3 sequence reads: CASSQPGTRELFF. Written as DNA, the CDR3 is TGTGCCAGCAGTCAGCCCGGGACAAGGGAGCTGTTTTTT.

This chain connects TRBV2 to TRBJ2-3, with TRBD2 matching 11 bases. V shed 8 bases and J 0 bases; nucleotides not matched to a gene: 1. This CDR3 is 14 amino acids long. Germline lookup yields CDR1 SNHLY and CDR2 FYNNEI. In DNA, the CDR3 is TGTGCCAGCTGGACTAGCGGGAGCACAGATACGCAGTATTTT. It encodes CASWTSGSTDTQYF.

The CDR3 here is CASSPLEDTQYF. In nucleotides, the CDR3 is TGTGCCAGCTCACCCCTTGAGGATACGCAGTATTTT. This chain connects TRBV18 to TRBJ2-3; no firm D call. The V gene lost 3 bases and the J gene lost 6 bases, with 7 bases spanning the gap. This CDR3 has 12 residues. The germline CDR1 and CDR2 sequences are KGHSH and LQKENI.

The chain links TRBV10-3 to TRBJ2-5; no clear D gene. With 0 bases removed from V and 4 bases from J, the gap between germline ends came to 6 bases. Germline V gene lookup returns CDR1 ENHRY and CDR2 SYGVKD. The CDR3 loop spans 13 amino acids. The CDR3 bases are TGTGCCATCAGTGAGTCTGTAACAGAGACCCAGTACTTC. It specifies CAISESVTETQYF.

The CDR3 region is CASSQSRGPSYNEQFF. Here the CDR3 DNA reads TGTGCCAGCAGCCAGAGCAGGGGGCCCTCCTACAATGAGCAGTTCTTC. The chain carries TRBV7-2 and TRBJ2-1, with TRBD1 matching 8 bases. Germline V lookup: CDR1 SGHTA, CDR2 FQGNSA. J gave up 0 bases and V 5 bases, and 6 bases lay outside the gene matches. The CDR3 runs 16 residues.

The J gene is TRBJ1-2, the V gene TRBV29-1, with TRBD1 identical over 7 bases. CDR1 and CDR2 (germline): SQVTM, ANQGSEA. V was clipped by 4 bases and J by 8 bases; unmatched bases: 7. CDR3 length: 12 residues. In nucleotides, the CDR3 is TGCAGCGTTGTAGGAGGGGGCAGCGGCTACACCTTC. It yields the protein CSVVGGGSGYTF. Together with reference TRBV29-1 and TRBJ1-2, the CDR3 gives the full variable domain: SAVISQKPSRDICQRGTSLTIQCQVDSQVTMMFWYRQQPGQSLTLIATANQGSEATYESGFVIDKFPISRPNLTFSTLTVSNMSPEDSSIYLCSVVGGGSGYTFGSGTRLTVV.

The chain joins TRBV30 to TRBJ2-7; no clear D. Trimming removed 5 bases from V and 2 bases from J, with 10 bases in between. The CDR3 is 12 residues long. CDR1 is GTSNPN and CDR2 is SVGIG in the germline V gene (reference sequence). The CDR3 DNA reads TGTGCCTGGGGGAACGTAGCCTACGAGCAGTACTTC. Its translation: CAWGNVAYEQYF.

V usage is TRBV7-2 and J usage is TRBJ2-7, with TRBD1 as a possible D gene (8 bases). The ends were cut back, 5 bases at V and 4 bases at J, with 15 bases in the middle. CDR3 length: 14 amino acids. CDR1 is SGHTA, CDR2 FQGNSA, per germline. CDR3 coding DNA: TGTGCCAGCAGCCCCACAGGGGGGGGATACGAGCAGTACTTC. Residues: CASSPTGGGYEQYF.

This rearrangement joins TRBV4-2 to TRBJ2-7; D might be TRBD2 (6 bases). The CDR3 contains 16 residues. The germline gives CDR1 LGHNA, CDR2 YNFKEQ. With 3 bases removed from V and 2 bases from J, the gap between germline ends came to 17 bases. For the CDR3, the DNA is TGTGCCAGCAGCCATTTGCCCGTAGCGGAGCCCTACGAGCAGTACTTC. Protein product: CASSHLPVAEPYEQYF.

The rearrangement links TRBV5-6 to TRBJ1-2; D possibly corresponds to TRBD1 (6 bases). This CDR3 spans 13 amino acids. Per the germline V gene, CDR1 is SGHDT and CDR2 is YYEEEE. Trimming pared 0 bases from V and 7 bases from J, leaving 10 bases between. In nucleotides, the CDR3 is TGTGCCAGCAGCTTGGGACAGGTCGGTGGCTACACCTTC. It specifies CASSLGQVGGYTF.